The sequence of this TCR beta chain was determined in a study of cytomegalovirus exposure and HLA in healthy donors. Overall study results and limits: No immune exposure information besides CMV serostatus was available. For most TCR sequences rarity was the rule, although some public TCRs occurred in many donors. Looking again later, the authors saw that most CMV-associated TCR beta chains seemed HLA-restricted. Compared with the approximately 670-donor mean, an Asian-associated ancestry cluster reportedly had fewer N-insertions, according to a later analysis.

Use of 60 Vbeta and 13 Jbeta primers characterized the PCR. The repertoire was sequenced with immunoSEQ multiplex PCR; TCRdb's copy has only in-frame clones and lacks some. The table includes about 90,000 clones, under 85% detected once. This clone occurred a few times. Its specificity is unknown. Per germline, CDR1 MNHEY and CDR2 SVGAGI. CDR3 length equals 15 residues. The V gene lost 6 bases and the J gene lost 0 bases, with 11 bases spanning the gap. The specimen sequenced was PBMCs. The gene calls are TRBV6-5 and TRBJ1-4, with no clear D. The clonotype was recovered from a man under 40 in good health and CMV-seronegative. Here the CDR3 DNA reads TGTGCCAGCAGCCCACGAGGGACAACTAATGAAAAACTGTTTTTT. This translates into CASSPRGTTNEKLFF.